The next 10 T cell receptor beta chains were all read from a single sample in a study of neoadjuvant nivolumab and ipilimumab in lung cancer. Sequenced by immunoSEQ multiplex PCR; TCRdb stores in-frame clones only, minus some. The sample contains about 13,000 clones, approximately 95% of which appear only once. Source: peripheral blood, taken after neoadjuvant nivolumab, alone or with ipilimumab, at or shortly before surgery. The receptor source for this set is an adult with non-small cell lung cancer.

This chain connects TRBV19 to TRBJ2-7, with D possibly TRBD2 on 6 matching bases. The germline CDR1 and CDR2 sequences are LNHDA and SQIVND (reference sequence). V was pared by 5 bases and J by 7 bases, with 15 bases between. The CDR3 consists of 13 residues. CDR3 sequence (DNA): TGTGCCAGTAGTGTCCTACCTCGGGGGGAGCAGTACTTC. Amino acids: CASSVLPRGEQYF.

The rearrangement uses TRBV5-1 and TRBJ2-1; TRBD2 agrees at 12 bases. The CDR3 has 15 residues. V was clipped by 4 bases and J by 6 bases; unmatched bases: 5. CDR1 and CDR2 from the germline V gene are SGHRS and YFSETQ. The CDR3 spells CASSQTTSGSNEQFF. The CDR3 DNA sequence: TGCGCCAGCAGCCAGACGACTAGCGGGAGCAATGAGCAGTTCTTC. Supplemented by reference TRBV5-1 and TRBJ2-1, the full variable domain reads KAGVTQTPRYLIKTRGQQVTLSCSPISGHRSVSWYQQTPGQGLQFLFEYFSETQRNKGNFPGRFSGRQFSNSRSEMNVSTLELGDSALYLCASSQTTSGSNEQFFGPGTRLTVL.

The rearrangement uses TRBV4-3 and TRBJ2-5; 9 bases are shared with TRBD2. V lost 2 bases and J lost 4; bases outside the gene matches: 2. The germline CDR1 and CDR2 sequences are LGHNA and YSLEER. CDR3 size: 14 residues. This CDR3 reads CASSQKLAGETQYF. The CDR3 DNA is TGCGCCAGCAGCCAAAAACTAGCGGGAGAGACCCAGTACTTC.

CDR3 in amino acids: CASSPGLAGTGELFF. The CDR3 bases are TGTGCCAGCAGCCCAGGACTAGCGGGGACCGGGGAGCTGTTTTTT. The chain employs TRBV6-5 and TRBJ2-2; 12 bases fit TRBD2. CDR1 is MNHEY, CDR2 SVGAGI, per germline. Unmatched junction bases numbered 4, after V lost 6 bases and J lost 5 bases. The CDR3 totals 15 residues.

The V and J genes are TRBV5-6 and TRBJ1-1, with TRBD1 identical over 7 bases. V lost 0 bases and J lost 2; bases outside the gene matches: 4. The CDR3 is made up of 15 amino acids. The germline gives CDR1 SGHDT, CDR2 YYEEEE. The CDR3 coding sequence is TGTGCCAGCAGCTTGGTCGACAGGGCTAACACTGAAGCTTTCTTT. Translated: CASSLVDRANTEAFF.

The rearrangement links TRBV30 to TRBJ1-5; 8 bases are shared with TRBD1. V gave up 1 base and J gave up 2 bases; unmatched junction bases: 10. Germline V lookup: CDR1 GTSNPN, CDR2 SVGIG (reference sequence). There are 17 residues in the CDR3. Here the CDR3 reads CAWSEHRGGFGNQPQHF. CDR3 in DNA: TGTGCCTGGAGTGAACACAGGGGGGGTTTTGGCAATCAGCCCCAGCATTTT.

This clone was recorded once. The genes are TRBV5-1 and TRBJ1-4, with a weak D call TRBD1 (6 bases). The V and J ends lost 0 bases and 3 bases respectively, with 9 bases between them. The CDR3 length is 15 residues. CDR1 is SGHRS, CDR2 YFSETQ, per germline. CDR3 sequence (DNA): TGCGCCAGCAGCTTGGATACAGGGTCTAATGAAAAACTGTTTTTT. This encodes CASSLDTGSNEKLFF.

The chain combines TRBV27 with TRBJ2-7, with TRBD1 as a possible D gene (5 bases). The CDR3 sequence is 15 residues long. V lost 5 bases and J lost 0, with 14 bases in between. Germline-derived CDR1 and CDR2 are MNHEY and SMNVEV (reference sequence). The CDR3 sequence is CASSPQVASSYEQYF. The CDR3, as DNA: TGTGCCAGCAGTCCACAGGTCGCAAGCTCCTACGAGCAGTACTTC.

The chain couples TRBV7-8 to TRBJ1-5; weak D call: TRBD1 (5 bases). With 2 bases removed from V and 0 bases from J, the gap between germline ends came to 8 bases. This CDR3 has 15 amino acids. Germline V gives CDR1 SGHVS, CDR2 FQNEAQ. The chain's CDR3 is CASSLNQGSNQPQHF. CDR3 nucleotide sequence: TGTGCCAGCAGCTTAAACCAGGGTAGCAATCAGCCCCAGCATTTT.

The chain uses TRBV5-4 and TRBJ1-2; the D is unclear. V was trimmed by 0 bases and J by 7 bases, leaving 7 bases between them. Germline assignment: CDR1 SGHNT and CDR2 YYREEE (reference sequence). This CDR3 spans 12 amino acids. DNA for the CDR3: TGTGCCAGCAGCTTGGGTCCGTCTGGCTACACCTTC. Translated, it gives CASSLGPSGYTF.